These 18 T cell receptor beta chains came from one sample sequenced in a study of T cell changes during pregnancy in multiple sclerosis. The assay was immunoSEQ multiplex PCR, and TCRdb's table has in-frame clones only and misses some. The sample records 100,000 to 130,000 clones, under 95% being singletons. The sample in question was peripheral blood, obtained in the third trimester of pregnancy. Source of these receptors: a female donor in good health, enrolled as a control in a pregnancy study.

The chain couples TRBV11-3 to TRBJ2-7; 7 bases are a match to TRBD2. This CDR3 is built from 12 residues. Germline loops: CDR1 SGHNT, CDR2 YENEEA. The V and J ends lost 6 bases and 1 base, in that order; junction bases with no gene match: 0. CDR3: CASRGGSYEQYF. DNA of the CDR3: TGTGCCAGCAGGGGGGGGTCCTACGAGCAGTACTTC.

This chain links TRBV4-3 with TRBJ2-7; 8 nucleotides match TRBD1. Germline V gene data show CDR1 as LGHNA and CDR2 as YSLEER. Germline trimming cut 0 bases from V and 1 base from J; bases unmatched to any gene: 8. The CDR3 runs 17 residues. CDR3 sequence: CASSQERDRRGSYEQYF. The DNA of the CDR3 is TGCGCCAGCAGCCAAGAGAGGGACAGGCGAGGGTCCTACGAGCAGTACTTC.

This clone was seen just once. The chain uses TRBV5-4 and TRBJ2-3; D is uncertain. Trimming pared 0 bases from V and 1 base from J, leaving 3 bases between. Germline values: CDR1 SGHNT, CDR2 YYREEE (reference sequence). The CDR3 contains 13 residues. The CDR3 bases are TGTGCCAGCAGCTTGGCGGGCACAGATACGCAGTATTTT. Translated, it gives CASSLAGTDTQYF. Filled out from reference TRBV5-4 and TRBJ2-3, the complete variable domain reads ETGVTQSPTHLIKTRGQQVTLRCSSQSGHNTVSWYQQALGQGPQFIFQYYREEENGRGNFPPRFSGLQFPNYSSELNVNALELDDSALYLCASSLAGTDTQYFGPGTRLTVL.

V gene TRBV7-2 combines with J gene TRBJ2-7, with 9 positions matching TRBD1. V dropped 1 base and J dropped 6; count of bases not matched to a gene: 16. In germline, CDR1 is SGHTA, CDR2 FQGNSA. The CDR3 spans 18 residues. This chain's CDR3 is CASSLEPGTGTPVGEQYF. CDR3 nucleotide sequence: TGTGCCAGCAGCTTAGAACCCGGGACAGGGACCCCGGTTGGCGAGCAGTACTTC.

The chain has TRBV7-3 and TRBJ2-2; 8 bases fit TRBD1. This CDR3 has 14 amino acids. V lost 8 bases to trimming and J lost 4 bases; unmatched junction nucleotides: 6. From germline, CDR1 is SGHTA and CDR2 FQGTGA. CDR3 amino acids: CASRPQGATGELFF. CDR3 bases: TGTGCCAGCCGACCCCAGGGGGCCACCGGGGAGCTGTTTTTT.

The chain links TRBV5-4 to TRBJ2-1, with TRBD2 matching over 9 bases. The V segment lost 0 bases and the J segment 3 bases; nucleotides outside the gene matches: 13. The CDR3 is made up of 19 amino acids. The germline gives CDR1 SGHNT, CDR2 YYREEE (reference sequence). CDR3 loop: CASSLVGLASAGYYNEQFF. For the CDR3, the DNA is TGTGCCAGCAGCTTGGTAGGACTAGCGAGTGCCGGCTACTACAATGAGCAGTTCTTC.

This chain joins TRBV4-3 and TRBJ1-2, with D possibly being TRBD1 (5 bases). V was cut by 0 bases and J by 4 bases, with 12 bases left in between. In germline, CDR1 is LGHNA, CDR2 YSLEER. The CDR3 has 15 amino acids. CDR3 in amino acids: CASSQDRGGTYGYTF. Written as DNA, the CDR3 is TGCGCCAGCAGCCAAGATCGGGGGGGGACCTATGGCTACACCTTC.

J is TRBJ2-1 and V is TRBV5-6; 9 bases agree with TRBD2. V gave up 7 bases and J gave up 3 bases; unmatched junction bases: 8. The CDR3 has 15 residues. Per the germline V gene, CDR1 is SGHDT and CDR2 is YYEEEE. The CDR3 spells CASESPAGGYNEQFF. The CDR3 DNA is TGTGCCAGCGAAAGCCCAGCGGGGGGCTACAATGAGCAGTTCTTC.

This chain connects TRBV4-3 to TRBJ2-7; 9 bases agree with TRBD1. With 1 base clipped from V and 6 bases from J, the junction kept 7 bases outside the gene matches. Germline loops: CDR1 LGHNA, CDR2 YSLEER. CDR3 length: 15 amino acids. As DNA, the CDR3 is TGCGCCAGCAGCCAAGGGGCCGGGACAGGGAGCGAGCAGTACTTC. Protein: CASSQGAGTGSEQYF.

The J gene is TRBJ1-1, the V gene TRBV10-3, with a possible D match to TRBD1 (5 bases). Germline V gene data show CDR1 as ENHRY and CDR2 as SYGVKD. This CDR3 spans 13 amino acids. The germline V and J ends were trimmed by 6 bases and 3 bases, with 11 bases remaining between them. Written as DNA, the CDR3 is TGTGCCATCAGGGGTGGGGGGGACACTGAAGCTTTCTTT. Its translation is CAIRGGGDTEAFF.

CDR3 coding DNA: TGTGCCAGCAGCGGTCAGGGGGCCAAAAACATTCAGTACTTC. Encoded protein: CASSGQGAKNIQYF. The chain has TRBV2 and TRBJ2-4; possible D gene TRBD1, 6 bases. Germline lookup yields CDR1 SNHLY and CDR2 FYNNEI. This CDR3 has 14 amino acids. V was shortened by 6 bases and J by 1 base, with 10 bases between the two germline ends.

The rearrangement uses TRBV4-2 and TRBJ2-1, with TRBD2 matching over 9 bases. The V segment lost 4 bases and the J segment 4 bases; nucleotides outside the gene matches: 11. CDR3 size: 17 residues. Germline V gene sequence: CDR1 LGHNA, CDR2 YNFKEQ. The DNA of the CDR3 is TGTGCCAGCAGCCGAGACGGCGGGGGGGCGGGGTACAATGAGCAGTTCTTC. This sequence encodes CASSRDGGGAGYNEQFF.

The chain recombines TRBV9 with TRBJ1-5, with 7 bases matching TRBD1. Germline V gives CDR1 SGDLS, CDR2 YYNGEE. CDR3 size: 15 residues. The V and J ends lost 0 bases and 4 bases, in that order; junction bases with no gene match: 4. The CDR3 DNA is TGTGCCAGCAGCGTAGCGACAGGGATAAATCAGCCCCAGCATTTT. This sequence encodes CASSVATGINQPQHF.

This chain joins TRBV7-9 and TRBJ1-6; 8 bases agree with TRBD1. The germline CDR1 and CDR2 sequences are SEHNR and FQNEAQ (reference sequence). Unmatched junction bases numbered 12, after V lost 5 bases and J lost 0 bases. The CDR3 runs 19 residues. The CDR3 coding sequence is TGTGCCAGCAGCACCGGGACAGGCATCACTAGCTCCTATAATTCACCCCTCCACTTT. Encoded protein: CASSTGTGITSSYNSPLHF.

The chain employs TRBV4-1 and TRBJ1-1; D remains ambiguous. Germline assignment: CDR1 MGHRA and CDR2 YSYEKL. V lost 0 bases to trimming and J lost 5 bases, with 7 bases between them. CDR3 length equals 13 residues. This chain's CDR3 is CASSQEGGTEAFF. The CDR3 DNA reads TGCGCCAGCAGCCAAGAAGGCGGGACTGAAGCTTTCTTT.

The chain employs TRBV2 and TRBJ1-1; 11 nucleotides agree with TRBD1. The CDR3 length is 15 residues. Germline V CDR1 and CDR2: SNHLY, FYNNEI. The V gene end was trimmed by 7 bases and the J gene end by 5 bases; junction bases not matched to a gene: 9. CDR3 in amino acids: CASKGQGAVGTEAFF. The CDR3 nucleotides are TGTGCCAGCAAAGGACAGGGGGCAGTTGGGACTGAAGCTTTCTTT.

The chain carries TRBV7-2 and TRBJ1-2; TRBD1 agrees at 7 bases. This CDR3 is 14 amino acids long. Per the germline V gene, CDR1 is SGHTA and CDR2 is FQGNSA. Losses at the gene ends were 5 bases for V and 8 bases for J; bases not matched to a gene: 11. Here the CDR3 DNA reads TGTGCCAGCAGCCACGGACAGGTTCCCGCCGGCTACACCTTC. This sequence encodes CASSHGQVPAGYTF.

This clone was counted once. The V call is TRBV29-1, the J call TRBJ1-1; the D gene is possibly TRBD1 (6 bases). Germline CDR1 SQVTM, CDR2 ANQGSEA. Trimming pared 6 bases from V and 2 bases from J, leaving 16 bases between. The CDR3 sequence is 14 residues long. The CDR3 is CSVAQQGLNTEAFF. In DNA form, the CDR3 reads TGCAGCGTAGCCCAACAGGGCCTAAACACTGAAGCTTTCTTT. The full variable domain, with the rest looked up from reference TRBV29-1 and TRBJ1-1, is SAVISQKPSRDICQRGTSLTIQCQVDSQVTMMFWYRQQPGQSLTLIATANQGSEATYESGFVIDKFPISRPNLTFSTLTVSNMSPEDSSIYLCSVAQQGLNTEAFFGQGTRLTVV.